These T cell receptor beta chains were read from a single sample in a study of shared clonotypes between healthy human individuals. Libraries were prepared by immunoSEQ multiplex PCR; TCRdb keeps only in-frame clonotypes and omits some of them. The table lists millions of clones, approximately 95% of them singletons, with roughly 0.36% in the top ten. Material for sequencing was naive CD4+ T cells from PBMCs. These receptors were obtained from a man younger than 30 in good health. Some clones in this sample may be carry-over from other donors' samples. Each CDR3 is given with its conserved first and last residue. The D gene is left open where the match is weak. Clone sizes are given selectively: once, few, many, or a class where the clone is expanded.

V gene	CDR3 length	J gene	clone size	D gene	CDR3 DNA	CDR3 protein
TRBV6-1	18	TRBJ2-1	-	TRBD1	TGTGCCAGCAGTGGGAGGACAGGGGGCGCGGGCTCCTACAATGAGCAGTTCTTC	CASSGRTGGAGSYNEQFF
TRBV5-1	16	TRBJ2-2	-	-	TGCGCCAGCAGCACCCGGGCTAGCGCGAACACCGGGGAGCTGTTTTTT	CASSTRASANTGELFF
TRBV5-1	13	TRBJ2-1	-	TRBD1	TGCGCCAGCAGCTTACAGGGGAACAATGAGCAGTTCTTC	CASSLQGNNEQFF
TRBV30	11	TRBJ2-1	-	-	TGTGCTGGGAAATGGCACAATGAGCAGTTCTTC	CAGKWHNEQFF
TRBV7-9	14	TRBJ2-1	once	-	TGTGCCAGCAGCTCCCCAGCCGGCGACAATGAGCAGTTCTTC	CASSSPAGDNEQFF
TRBV5-5	11	TRBJ2-5	-	-	TGTGCCAGCAGCTTATCAGAGACCCAGTACTTC	CASSLSETQYF
TRBV4-3	14	TRBJ2-3	once	-	TGCGCCAGCAGCCAAAGGCTAGCCCCAGATACGCAGTATTTT	CASSQRLAPDTQYF
TRBV7-9	12	TRBJ2-7	once	-	TGTGCCAGCAGCCTCACGGCCTACGAGCAGTACTTC	CASSLTAYEQYF
TRBV2	15	TRBJ2-7	-	-	TGTGCCAGCAGTGACGAGGTTGGGGGGTTGGTCGAGCAGTACTTC	CASSDEVGGLVEQYF
TRBV15	15	TRBJ2-5	once	-	TGTGCCACCAGTCCCCGGGGCAGGCGGAAAGAGACCCAGTACTTC	CATSPRGRRKETQYF
TRBV28	15	TRBJ1-5	few	TRBD1	TGTGCCAGCAGTTCCCGACAGGGAGGCAATCAGCCCCAGCATTTT	CASSSRQGGNQPQHF
TRBV11-3	14	TRBJ2-5	once	-	TGTGCCAGCAGCTTAGGATCCGGGGGTGAGACCCAGTACTTC	CASSLGSGGETQYF
TRBV25-1	15	TRBJ1-4	few	-	TGTGCCAGCAGTGAATTGCAGGGCTATAATGAAAAACTGTTTTTT	CASSELQGYNEKLFF